A single sample gave rise to the 32 T cell receptor delta chains below, sequenced in a study of gamma-delta chains in newborns, infants, children. TCRdb re-called the reads via CATT. The sample includes around 8,000 delta-chain clones, 1.6% seen only once; the top ten take more than 7.5%. Sequenced sample: blood. These receptors came from a child who was a newborn, infant or young child, either healthy, febrile or measles-vaccinated (not recorded which).

This clone was recorded at least ten times. V is TRDV1 and J is TRDJ1; D unresolved. This CDR3 is 21 amino acids long. CDR1 is TSWWSYY and CDR2 is QGS in the germline V gene. Trimming took off 0 bases at V and 0 bases at J, with 26 bases between the two ends. CDR3 bases: TGTGCTCTTGGGGAACTCATGGCATTTGGTAGGCGCCTCAATTACACCGATAAACTCATCTTT. This codes for CALGELMAFGRRLNYTDKLIF.

Turning to this clone: The amino acid sequence in TCRdb belongs to a much larger clone and departs from this DNA's translation at residue 4, likely a sequencing read error; the sequence shown is translated from the DNA. V and J are TRDV2 and TRDJ1; TRDD3 agrees at 13 bases. The CDR3 extends over 17 amino acids. J gave up 1 base and V 5 bases, and 9 bases lay outside the gene matches. Germline lookup yields CDR1 GEAIGNYY and CDR2 EKD. CDR3 sequence: CACGTGGYASGTDKLIF. CDR3 DNA: TGTGCCTGTGGCACTGGGGGATACGCTTCAGGCACCGATAAACTCATCTTT.

A few counts support this clone. A much larger clone sits a single nucleotide away, making a read error possible. The V and J genes are TRDV1 and TRDJ1, with D perhaps TRDD3 (7 bases). CDR1 is TSWWSYY and CDR2 is QGS in the germline V gene. The length of the CDR3 is 21 residues. V lost 5 bases, J lost 0 bases, and 31 bases lay in between. Written as DNA, the CDR3 is TGTGCTCTTGGGCGACGGACGTTCCTAGGGGGACTGGGGAGGTACACCGATAAACTCATCTTT. As protein: CALGRRTFLGGLGRYTDKLIF.

This clone is labeled as medium-sized. DNA for the CDR3: TGTGCCTGTGACACCAAATGGGGGATACTCTACACCGATAAACTCATCTTT. Protein sequence: CACDTKWGILYTDKLIF. The chain recombines TRDV2 with TRDJ1, with 10 bases aligning to TRDD3. This CDR3 spans 17 amino acids. Germline CDR1 GEAIGNYY, CDR2 EKD. After removal of 0 bases from V and 0 bases from J, the junction contained 6 bases not matched to a gene.

This clone was seen a few times. A junction end diverges from the germline sequence, so it may reflect a read error. This sample includes further DNA sequences coding for the same CDR3. The CDR3 region is CALGSIPTGTATQSTAQLFF. CDR3 DNA sequence: TGTGCTCTTGGGTCGATTCCTACGGGTACCGCTACCCAATCGACAGCACAACTCTTTTTT. This chain connects TRDV1 to TRDJ2, with 7 bases identical to TRDD2. Germline V gives CDR1 TSWWSYY, CDR2 QGS. The CDR3 covers 20 residues.

To note about this clone: One end of the junction varies from germline; a read error may be responsible. The same CDR3 also results from other DNA sequences found in this sample. The V call is TRDV2, the J call TRDJ1; 11 bases agree with TRDD3. Germline CDR1 is GEAIGNYY and CDR2 is EKD. The CDR3 length is 17 residues. CDR3 loop: CACELLGDTAGTDKLTF. CDR3 DNA: TGTGCCTGTGAATTGCTGGGGGATACAGCGGGTACCGATAAACTCACCTTT.

Concerning this clone: A much larger clonotype is one base distant, so this may be a read error. Within the sample, other DNA sequences also encode this same CDR3. The rearrangement uses TRDV1 and TRDJ1; TRDD3 matches at 11 bases. Germline-derived CDR1 and CDR2 are TSWWSYY and QGS. The CDR3 covers 18 residues. The CDR3 DNA follows: TGTGCTCTTGGGACTGCTTTGGATGGGGGATACGGTACCGATAAACTCATCTTC. It specifies CALGTALDGGYGTDKLIF.

Worth noting for this clone: A much larger clone differs from this one at a single base, so this may be a read error. This sample also contains other DNA sequences that code for the same CDR3. V is TRDV2 and J is TRDJ1, with 9 bases that match TRDD3. Trimming took 0 bases from V and 0 from J; bases not matched to a gene: 19. CDR1 is GEAIGNYY and CDR2 is EKD in the germline V gene. The CDR3 has 21 residues. The CDR3 sequence: CACDTVGRAYWGTLHTDKLIF. CDR3 DNA: TGTGCCTGTGACACCGTTGGGCGAGCGTACTGGGGGACCCTGCACACCGATAAACTCATCTTT.

This clone is medium-sized by share. V usage is TRDV1 and J usage is TRDJ1; 12 nucleotides align to TRDD3. The V segment lost 1 base and the J segment 3 bases; nucleotides outside the gene matches: 12. CDR3 length: 19 amino acids. The germline CDR1 and CDR2 sequences are TSWWSYY and QGS. The chain's CDR3 is CALGEHPIVLGDTPDKLIF. The CDR3 DNA is TGTGCTCTTGGGGAACATCCTATTGTACTGGGGGATACCCCCGATAAACTCATCTTT.

To note about this clone: The TCRdb protein comes from a much larger clone and disagrees with this DNA's translation at residue 6, likely due to a read error; the protein given here is derived from the DNA. The V gene is TRDV1, the J gene TRDJ1, with a weak D call TRDD3 (6 bases). The germline V gene encodes CDR1 TSWWSYY and CDR2 QGS. CDR3 length equals 18 residues. Trimming removed 5 bases at V and 4 bases at J, with 26 bases between. This CDR3 is CALGPLPYIVLGDDKLIF. The CDR3 DNA reads TGTGCTCTTGGGCCCCTCCCCTACATCGTACTGGGAGACGATAAACTCATCTTT.

About this clone: A much larger clone differs from this one at a single base, so this may be a read error. Other DNA variants within this sample encode the same CDR3. The chain uses TRDV2 and TRDJ3; TRDD3 matches 10 bases. CDR3 size: 19 residues. Germline CDR1 and CDR2: GEAIGNYY and EKD. The CDR3 here is CACDTWGIPRSWDTRQMFF. The CDR3 nucleotides read TGTGCCTGTGACACTTGGGGGATACCGCGCTCCTGGGACACCCGGCAGATGTTTTTC.

The table lists this clone with a few counts. TCRdb shows a much larger clone's protein in place of this DNA's translation, and the two differ at residue 13, likely through a read error; the protein shown is translated from the DNA. This chain uses TRDV2 with TRDJ2; maybe TRDD3 (6 bases). The CDR3 loop spans 16 amino acids. The germline V gene encodes CDR1 GEAIGNYY and CDR2 EKD. The CDR3 loop reads CACDTVTGRGTARLFF. CDR3 DNA sequence: TGTGCCTGTGACACCGTGACTGGGAGAGGGACAGCACGACTCTTCTTT.

On this clone itself: TCRdb assigns this DNA the protein of a much larger clone, which departs from its translation at residue 7; this likely reflects a read error, and the protein shown comes from translating the DNA. The rearrangement joins TRDV2 to TRDJ1, with D possibly matching TRDD3 (5 bases). V gave up 2 bases and J gave up 0 bases, with 12 bases separating them. Germline CDR1 and CDR2: GEAIGNYY and EKD. This CDR3 region has 15 residues. The CDR3 spells CACDSTWGNTDKLIF. CDR3 nucleotides: TGTGCCTGTGACAGTACTTGGGGTAACACCGATAAACTCATCTTT.

About this clone itself: A much larger clone lies one base from this, so it may be a read error. The sample contains more than one DNA sequence encoding this CDR3. J is TRDJ1 and V is TRDV1; weak D call: TRDD2 (5 bases). The germline V and J ends were trimmed by 5 bases and 11 bases, with 27 bases remaining between them. CDR3 length: 16 amino acids. CDR1 and CDR2 from the germline V gene are TSWWSYY and QGS. The CDR3, as DNA: TGTGCTCTTGGGAACCCCCGGGCCCTACGCCGCTCAGGGCTCATCTTT. It encodes CALGNPRALRRSGLIF.

This chain connects TRDV1 to TRDJ1; 8 bases line up with TRDD3. Germline V gene sequence: CDR1 TSWWSYY, CDR2 QGS. This CDR3 contains 19 residues. V dropped 2 bases and J dropped 1; count of bases not matched to a gene: 15. The CDR3 loop is CALGEGPPAVGDPTDKLIF. DNA for the CDR3: TGTGCTCTTGGGGAAGGACCCCCCGCAGTGGGGGATCCCACCGATAAACTCATCTTT.

As for this clone: A much larger clone differs from this one at a single base, so this may be a read error. The J gene is TRDJ3, the V gene TRDV2; 13 bases align to TRDD3. CDR1 is GEAIGNYY and CDR2 is EKD in the germline V gene. CDR3 size: 24 residues. The DNA for the CDR3 is TGTGCCTGTGACACTACCGCGGGAAACTGGGGGATACGCCTTAGCTCCTGGGACACCCGACGGATGTTTTTC. As protein: CACDTTAGNWGIRLSSWDTRRMFF.

Points on this clone: Other DNA variants within this sample encode the same CDR3. A V gene of TRDV1 was called, but no J gene was assigned; TRDD3 is the table's D call, not checked against the DNA. The CDR3 sequence is 22 residues long. CDR1 and CDR2 (germline): TSWWSYY, QGS. CDR3 protein: CALGAGTPSSCGGRINTDKLIF. CDR3 DNA: TGTGCTCTTGGGGCGGGCACGCCTTCTTCCTGTGGGGGCCGGATAAACACCGATAAACTTATCTTT.

This clone has only a few counts. The TCRdb protein, from a much larger clone, departs from this DNA's translation at residue 3, likely by read error; the protein shown derives from the DNA. The chain joins TRDV1 to TRDJ2; TRDD3 matches at 7 bases. CDR1 is TSWWSYY and CDR2 is QGS in the germline V gene. The CDR3 is made up of 15 amino acids. CDR3 bases: TGTGCTCCTGGGGAATATCGGGGGATCGTCTCACAACTCTTCTTT. Translating gives CAPGEYRGIVSQLFF.

This clone was recorded a few times. The amino acid sequence in TCRdb belongs to a much larger clone and departs from this DNA's translation at residue 5, likely a sequencing read error; the sequence shown is translated from the DNA. CDR3 coding DNA: TGTGCCTGTGACGCCACAGGACGCTCCTGGGACACCCGACAGATGTTTTTC. It is translated as CACDATGRSWDTRQMFF. This rearrangement joins TRDV2 to TRDJ3; D ambiguous. From germline, CDR1 is GEAIGNYY and CDR2 EKD. The CDR3 covers 17 residues. Trimming left V 3 bases short and J 0 bases short, with 11 bases between.

A note on this clone: A read error may be the cause here, since a much bigger clone is one base away. This CDR3 is also generated by other DNA sequences in the sample. The gene calls are TRDV1 and TRDJ2; D may be TRDD3 (5 bases). From germline, CDR1 is TSWWSYY and CDR2 QGS. CDR3 length: 20 amino acids. This CDR3 is CALGDPRQPIVMLGEAQLFF. CDR3 DNA: TGTGCTCTTGGGGATCCCCGACAACCTATCGTTATGCTGGGCGAAGCACAACTCTTCTTC.

Points on this clone: TCRdb has a much larger clone's protein, which differs at residue 14 from the translation of this DNA, likely because of a read error; what is shown is the protein translated from the DNA. This chain joins TRDV2 and TRDJ1, with D maybe TRDD3 (6 bases). Germline CDR1 and CDR2: GEAIGNYY and EKD. The CDR3 consists of 15 residues. In DNA, the CDR3 is TGTGCCTGTGACACGGTGGGGATCCCCACCGATAAACTCACCTTT. Translation gives CACDTVGIPTDKLTF.

By sample fraction, this clone is medium-sized. V gene TRDV1 combines with J gene TRDJ1, with D perhaps matching TRDD3 (5 bases). This CDR3 is 17 amino acids long. V lost 3 bases to trimming and J lost 0 bases, with 17 bases between them. Germline assignment: CDR1 TSWWSYY and CDR2 QGS. CDR3 bases: TGTGCTCTTGGGGACCCCCTCTGGGTGGGGTACACCGATAAACTCATCTTT. Translation gives CALGDPLWVGYTDKLIF.

This clone was seen only a few times. This could be a read error, since a much larger clone is one nucleotide away. The same CDR3 also results from other DNA sequences found in this sample. V is TRDV2 and J is TRDJ3; a weak D match, TRDD3 (5 bases). CDR3 length equals 14 residues. The germline V gene encodes CDR1 GEAIGNYY and CDR2 EKD. CDR3 bases: TGTGCCTGTGACCCCTCCTGGGACACTCGACAGATGTTTTTC. Translation: CACDPSWDTRQMFF.

By proportion, this clone is medium-sized. V is TRDV1 and J is TRDJ3; D may correspond to TRDD2 or TRDD3 (9 bases each). Trimming took off 2 bases at V and 0 bases at J, with 26 bases between the two ends. The CDR3 covers 23 residues. CDR1 is TSWWSYY, CDR2 QGS, per germline. The CDR3 loop reads CALGESGPSYWGSSSWDTRQMFF. The CDR3 DNA follows: TGTGCTCTTGGGGAATCCGGGCCTTCCTACTGGGGGAGTAGCTCCTGGGACACCCGACAGATGTTTTTC.

This clone is termed medium-sized. This sample also contains other DNA sequences that code for the same CDR3. The V and J genes are TRDV1 and TRDJ1, with D hard to call. Germline CDR1 is TSWWSYY and CDR2 is QGS. This CDR3 is built from 17 residues. V lost 4 bases and J lost 1, with 19 bases in between. DNA for the CDR3: TGTGCTCTTGGGGTGCCCCCGGTACGCGACTTCACCGATAAACTCATCTTT. Protein: CALGVPPVRDFTDKLIF.

By its share, this clone is large. This chain links TRDV2 with TRDJ3; 8 bases map to TRDD3. With V trimmed by 3 bases and J by 0 bases, 6 bases remained unmatched. Germline CDR1 GEAIGNYY, CDR2 EKD. The CDR3 runs 18 residues. In DNA form, the CDR3 reads TGTGCCTGTGACGTACTGGGGGTCAGCTCCTGGGACACCCGACAGATGTTTTTC. This translates into CACDVLGVSSWDTRQMFF.

Sample share makes this clone medium-sized. This sequence joins TRDV1 and TRDJ2; D gene unclear. The CDR3 totals 15 residues. The germline V gene has CDR1 TSWWSYY and CDR2 QGS. With 1 base removed from V and 6 bases from J, the gap between germline ends came to 12 bases. CDR3 sequence: CALGEHYLGAAQLFF. The CDR3 bases are TGTGCTCTTGGGGAACACTACCTAGGGGCAGCACAACTCTTCTTT.

This clone qualifies as medium-sized (0.01 to 0.1%). At the DNA level, this CDR3 is encoded by other sequences in the same sample as well. The rearrangement joins TRDV1 to TRDJ1; 9 bases are shared with TRDD3. The CDR3 contains 18 residues. V lost 4 bases, J lost 3 bases, and 15 bases stayed unmatched. CDR1 and CDR2 from the germline V gene are TSWWSYY and QGS. The CDR3 spells CALGGRSCGGYSADKLIF. The CDR3 DNA sequence: TGTGCTCTTGGGGGACGTTCCTGCGGGGGATACTCCGCCGATAAACTCATCTTT.

Only a few counts were recorded for this clone. The DNA translation disagrees with the TCRdb protein at residue 7, so the protein in this description comes from the DNA. CDR3 residues: CALGVPVHGGYCTDKLIF. The CDR3 nucleotides are TGTGCTCTTGGGGTCCCGGTCCACGGGGGATACTGCACCGATAAACTCATCTTT. This chain links TRDV1 with TRDJ1, with TRDD3 identical over 9 bases. V was clipped by 4 bases and J by 1 base; unmatched bases: 13. The CDR3 is 18 residues long. Germline CDR1 is TSWWSYY and CDR2 is QGS.

This clone turned up a few times. A single base separates this from a much larger clone, so it may be a read error. Other DNA sequences within the sample encode an identical CDR3. This chain connects TRDV2 to TRDJ1; 8 nucleotides align to TRDD3. This CDR3 is 22 amino acids long. Germline CDR1 and CDR2: GEAIGNYY and EKD. This CDR3 reads CACAPAFHLKLLGDPYTDKLIF. CDR3 nucleotide sequence: TGTGCCTGTGCGCCCGCATTTCATCTTAAGCTCCTGGGGGACCCGTACACCGATAAACTCATTTTT.

This clone was found a few times. V and J are TRDV1 and TRDJ1; 11 bases map to TRDD3. The CDR3 is 22 residues long. CDR1 and CDR2 from the germline V gene are TSWWSYY and QGS. V trimming: 0 bases; J trimming: 3 bases; junction bases outside the gene matches: 21. In DNA form, the CDR3 reads TGTGCTCTTGGGGAACTTCGTTCTTCCTACCGAGGTGGGGGATACGCGTCCGATAAACTCATCTTT. Protein product: CALGELRSSYRGGGYASDKLIF.

On this clone: Possible read error: a much larger clone is one base away. The chain combines TRAV29/DV5 with TRDJ1, with TRDD3 matching over 10 bases. This CDR3 contains 21 residues. Germline V CDR1 and CDR2: NSMFDY, ISSIKDK. CDR3 nucleotides: TGTGCAGCAAGCGTGCTCGCTACGACTGGGGGATCCGACTTGTACACCAATAAACTCATCTTT. Amino acids: CAASVLATTGGSDLYTNKLIF. Together with reference TRAV29/DV5 and TRDJ1, the CDR3 gives the full variable domain: DQQVKQNSPSLSVQEGRISILNCDYTNSMFDYFLWYKKYPAEGPTFLISISSIKDKNEDGRFTVFLNKSAKHLSLHIVPSQPGDSAVYFCAASVLATTGGSDLYTNKLIFGKGTRVTVEP.